This TCR beta chain was sequenced in a study of T cells in Graves' hyperthyroidism and ophthalmopathy. Study-wide results and caveats: Classification by a 13 V-J model distinguished ophthalmopathy from stable hyperthyroidism. Blood also carried most thyroid clonotypes expanded above 0.001.

V lost 8 bases to trimming and J lost 0 bases, with 14 bases between them. The CDR3 length is 15 residues. Germline V CDR1 and CDR2: LNHDA, SQIVND (reference sequence). On this clonotype: The antigen is undetermined.

It was considered stable Graves' hyperthyroidism when ophthalmopathy did not progress within 18 months. Diagnoses used clinical symptoms, serum thyroxine and TRAb, thyroid ultrasound and orbital computed tomography. Amplified regions were TCR beta CDR3 sequences from RNA transcripts. The TCR CDR3 was amplified in a first-round RT-PCR using the HTBI primer set. Via MiXCR, TCRdb re-called the multiplex PCR reads, giving one row per CDR3 protein. The sample consists of around 580,000 distinct CDR3 sequences, around 45% of them appearing once. This clonotype was obtained from a woman aged 18-29 years with Graves' hyperthyroidism. The sample taken for sequencing was peripheral blood or thyroid tissue (not recorded which). The chain recombines TRBV19 with TRBJ1-3, with D unresolved. The CDR3 DNA follows: TGTGCCAGTTACGGAGTCAGGATCTCTGGAAACACCATATATTTT. Its translation is CASYGVRISGNTIYF.